The sequence of this T cell receptor beta chain was determined in a study of blood T cells in healthy people across ages. Primed by a sample-barcoded 5' primer and a J-beta primer mix, a second PCR proceeded for about 7 to 11 cycles. TCRdb independently ran MiXCR on the 5' RACE reads; one entry per CDR3 protein. The sample lists 1.2 million to 1.5 million distinct CDR3 sequences; around 42% were seen once. The donors, aged about 6 to 100, were healthy Caucasians from Russia. This TCR derives from a woman in her late teens or twenties in good health. Sequences were obtained from blood.

In nucleotides, the CDR3 is TGCAGCGTTGTAGTGTGGGAAAAACTGTTTTTT. Translating it yields CSVVVWEKLFF. This rearrangement joins TRBV29-1 to TRBJ1-4; D not certain. V lost 4 bases, J lost 8 bases, and 8 bases lay in between. Germline CDR1 reads SQVTM; CDR2 reads ANQGSEA. This CDR3 is built from 11 residues.